This is a list of T cell receptor beta chains from one sample in a study of shared clonotypes between healthy human individuals. Sequencing was performed with immunoSEQ multiplex PCR; in TCRdb, only in-frame clones are kept and a portion is missing. The sample contains 650,000 to 800,000 clones, about two thirds of which appear only once. Sequencing was carried out using memory CD4+ T cells sorted from blood. These receptors were obtained from a woman in her twenties or thirties in good health. Each CDR3 is given with its conserved first and last residue. The order of the fields is clone size, J gene, D gene, V gene, CDR3 DNA, CDR3 protein. D genes are given only for firm matches. A row's size may be missing; if present it is once, few, many or a size class.

size: NA; J: TRBJ2-1; D: TRBD2; V: TRBV30; DNA: TGTGCCTGGAGTGAGGGGACTAGCGGGATAAATGAGCAGTTCTTC; CDR3: CAWSEGTSGINEQFF
size: few; J: TRBJ2-7; D: TRBD2; V: TRBV10-1; DNA: TGCGCCAGCAGTGACGCTAGCGGGACCGAGCAGTACTTC; CDR3: CASSDASGTEQYF
size: NA; J: TRBJ2-1; D: NA; V: TRBV28; DNA: TGTGCCAGCAGTTTAAGCGGTGAGTCCTACAATGAGCAGTTCTTC; CDR3: CASSLSGESYNEQFF
size: NA; J: TRBJ2-7; D: NA; V: TRBV11-2; DNA: TGTGCCAGCAGCAAACGAGTCGGCTCTAGCGTCGAGCAGTACTTC; CDR3: CASSKRVGSSVEQYF
size: NA; J: TRBJ1-1; D: TRBD1; V: TRBV11-3; DNA: TGTGCCAGCAGCCCAGGGGGCAGCTTGAACACTGAAGCTTTCTTT; CDR3: CASSPGGSLNTEAFF
size: NA; J: TRBJ2-7; D: TRBD2; V: TRBV5-1; DNA: TGCGCCAGCAGCAAACTAGCGGGAGGGGCCGAGCAGTACTTC; CDR3: CASSKLAGGAEQYF
size: NA; J: TRBJ2-2; D: NA; V: TRBV9; DNA: TGTGCCAGCAGCAAAGCCCAGGGGAGCACCGGGGAGCTGTTTTTT; CDR3: CASSKAQGSTGELFF
size: NA; J: TRBJ2-1; D: TRBD2; V: TRBV15; DNA: TGTGCCACCATGGCCGGGACTAGCGATAAAGAGCAGTTCTTC; CDR3: CATMAGTSDKEQFF
size: once; J: TRBJ1-2; D: TRBD1; V: TRBV13; DNA: TGTGCCAGCAGCCCACGGGACAGGGGGAACTATGGCTACACCTTC; CDR3: CASSPRDRGNYGYTF
size: few; J: TRBJ1-1; D: NA; V: TRBV11-2; DNA: TGTGCCAGCAGCCAACAACCTTCAGGAGAAGCTTTCTTT; CDR3: CASSQQPSGEAFF
size: NA; J: TRBJ2-7; D: NA; V: TRBV29-1; DNA: TGCAGCGTATTAACAGATAGATTCTCCTACGAGCAGTACTTC; CDR3: CSVLTDRFSYEQYF
size: NA; J: TRBJ1-2; D: TRBD1; V: TRBV6-1; DNA: TGTGCCAGCAGGGACAGGGTGAATGGCTACACCTTC; CDR3: CASRDRVNGYTF
size: many; J: TRBJ2-3; D: NA; V: TRBV18; DNA: TGTGCCAGCTCTACTTATGGGGAGGTGAGAGATACGCAGTATTTT; CDR3: CASSTYGEVRDTQYF
size: many; J: TRBJ2-7; D: TRBD1; V: TRBV7-9; DNA: TGTGCCAGCAGCTGGGACAGGGGGGAGCAGTACTTC; CDR3: CASSWDRGEQYF
size: NA; J: TRBJ2-1; D: NA; V: TRBV5-1; DNA: TGCGCCAGCACAGCGGACTCCTACAATGAGCAGTTCTTC; CDR3: CASTADSYNEQFF
size: NA; J: TRBJ2-2; D: NA; V: TRBV19; DNA: TGTGCCAGTAGCGAGGGGCCGAACACCGGGGAGCTGTTTTTT; CDR3: CASSEGPNTGELFF
size: NA; J: TRBJ2-3; D: NA; V: TRBV6-1; DNA: TGTGCCAGCAGTGAACGGCTGTTCACAGATACGCAGTATTTT; CDR3: CASSERLFTDTQYF
size: NA; J: TRBJ1-1; D: NA; V: TRBV7-8; DNA: TGTGCCAGCAGCGCCCCGTTGGCGAACACTGAAGCTTTCTTT; CDR3: CASSAPLANTEAFF
size: NA; J: TRBJ1-3; D: NA; V: TRBV5-4; DNA: TGTGCCCGGGAAGGGACTGGAAACACCATATATTTT; CDR3: CAREGTGNTIYF
size: NA; J: TRBJ2-1; D: NA; V: TRBV18; DNA: TGTGCCAGCTCACCACTAGGCTTGAGGCTAGGGGCTAACGTTGAGCAGTTCTTC; CDR3: CASSPLGLRLGANVEQFF
size: NA; J: TRBJ2-5; D: NA; V: TRBV6-6; DNA: TGTGCCAGCAGTCAGACGGGACCCGGTGGGGAGACCCAGTACTTC; CDR3: CASSQTGPGGETQYF
size: NA; J: TRBJ2-5; D: TRBD2; V: TRBV11-3; DNA: TGTGCCAGCAGCACTATCGGGCTGGCGGGAGTTCAAGAGACCCAGTACTTC; CDR3: CASSTIGLAGVQETQYF
size: NA; J: TRBJ2-5; D: TRBD2; V: TRBV23-1; DNA: TGCGCCAGCAGTCAATCACCCATAGCGGGAGAGAGGAAAGAGACCCAGTACTTC; CDR3: CASSQSPIAGERKETQYF
size: NA; J: TRBJ2-5; D: TRBD2; V: TRBV7-6; DNA: TGTGCCAGCAGCTTCAGGCGGGAGGGTTCCGAGACCCAGTACTTC; CDR3: CASSFRREGSETQYF
size: many; J: TRBJ2-1; D: NA; V: TRBV27; DNA: TGTGCCAGCAGTTCCCAGGGGCCTGCAGGGTACAATGAGCAGTTCTTC; CDR3: CASSSQGPAGYNEQFF
size: NA; J: TRBJ2-1; D: NA; V: TRBV21-1; DNA: TGTGCCAGCAGGGGAAGCGGGAGCAATGAGCAGTTCTTC; CDR3: CASRGSGSNEQFF